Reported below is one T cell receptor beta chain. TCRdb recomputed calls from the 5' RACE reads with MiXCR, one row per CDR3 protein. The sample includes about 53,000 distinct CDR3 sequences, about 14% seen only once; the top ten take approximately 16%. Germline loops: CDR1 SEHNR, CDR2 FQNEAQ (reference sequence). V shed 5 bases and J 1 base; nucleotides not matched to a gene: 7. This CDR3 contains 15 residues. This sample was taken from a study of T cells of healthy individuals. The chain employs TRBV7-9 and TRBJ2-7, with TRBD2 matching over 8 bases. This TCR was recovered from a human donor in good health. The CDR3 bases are TGTGCCAGCAGCCGGGGGGGCGAAGGTTCCTACGAGCAGTACTTC. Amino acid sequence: CASSRGGEGSYEQYF.